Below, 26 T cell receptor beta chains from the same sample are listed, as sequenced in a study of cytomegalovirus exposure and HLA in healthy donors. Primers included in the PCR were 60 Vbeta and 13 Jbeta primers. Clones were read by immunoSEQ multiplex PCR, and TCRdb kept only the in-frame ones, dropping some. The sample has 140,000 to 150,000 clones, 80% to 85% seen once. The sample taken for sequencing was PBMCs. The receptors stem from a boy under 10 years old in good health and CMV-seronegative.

The CDR3 reads CASSLPTGKLFYEQYF. CDR3 nucleotide sequence: TGTGCCAGCAGCTTACCAACAGGGAAATTATTCTACGAGCAGTACTTC. This chain joins TRBV5-5 and TRBJ2-7; tentatively, D is TRBD1 (6 bases). This CDR3 spans 16 amino acids. V was trimmed by 2 bases and J by 3 bases, leaving 18 bases between them. Germline V CDR1 and CDR2: SGHKS, YYEKEE (reference sequence).

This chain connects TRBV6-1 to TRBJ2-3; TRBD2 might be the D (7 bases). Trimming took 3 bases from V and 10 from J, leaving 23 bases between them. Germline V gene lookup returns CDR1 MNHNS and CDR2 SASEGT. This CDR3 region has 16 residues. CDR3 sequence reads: CASSEVAGAAGYAQYF. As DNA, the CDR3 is TGTGCCAGCAGTGAGGTTGCGGGGGCCGCTGGGTATGCGCAGTATTTT.

CDR3 residues: CASSYSGTPSDEQYF. In DNA form, the CDR3 reads TGTGCCAGCAGTTACTCCGGGACTCCGAGTGACGAGCAGTACTTC. The chain joins TRBV6-5 to TRBJ2-7, with a possible D match to TRBD2 (6 bases). CDR1 MNHEY and CDR2 SVGAGI come from the germline V gene. The CDR3 loop spans 15 amino acids. Between the trimmed V and J ends, which lost 0 bases and 5 bases, there was a span of 14 bases.

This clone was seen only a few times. The CDR3 spells CASSIGTGYSNQPQHF. For the CDR3, the DNA is TGTGCCAGTAGTATAGGGACAGGGTATAGCAATCAGCCCCAGCATTTT. This chain joins TRBV19 and TRBJ1-5, with 8 bases matching TRBD1. The V gene end was trimmed by 1 base and the J gene end by 0 bases; junction bases not matched to a gene: 2. In germline, CDR1 is LNHDA, CDR2 SQIVND (reference sequence). The CDR3 spans 16 residues.

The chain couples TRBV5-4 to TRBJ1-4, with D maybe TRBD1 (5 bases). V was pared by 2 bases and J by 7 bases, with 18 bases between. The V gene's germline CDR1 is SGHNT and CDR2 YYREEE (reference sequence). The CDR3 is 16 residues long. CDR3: CASSLAGREIGEKLFF. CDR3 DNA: TGTGCCAGCAGCTTAGCAGGGAGGGAGATTGGTGAAAAACTGTTTTTT. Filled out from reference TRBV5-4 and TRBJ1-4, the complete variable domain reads ETGVTQSPTHLIKTRGQQVTLRCSSQSGHNTVSWYQQALGQGPQFIFQYYREEENGRGNFPPRFSGLQFPNYSSELNVNALELDDSALYLCASSLAGREIGEKLFFGSGTQLSVL.

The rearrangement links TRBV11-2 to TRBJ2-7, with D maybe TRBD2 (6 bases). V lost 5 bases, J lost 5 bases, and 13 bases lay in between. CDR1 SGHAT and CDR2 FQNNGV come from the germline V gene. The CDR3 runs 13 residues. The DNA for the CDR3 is TGTGCCAGCAGCGGAGGGAGGATCGACGAGCAGTACTTC. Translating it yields CASSGGRIDEQYF.

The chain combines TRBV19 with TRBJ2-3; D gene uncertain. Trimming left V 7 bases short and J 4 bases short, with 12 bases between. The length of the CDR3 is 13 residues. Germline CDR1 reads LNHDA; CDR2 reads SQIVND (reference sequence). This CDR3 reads CASIGTTADTQYF. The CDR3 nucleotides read TGTGCCAGTATTGGAACTACCGCAGATACGCAGTATTTT.

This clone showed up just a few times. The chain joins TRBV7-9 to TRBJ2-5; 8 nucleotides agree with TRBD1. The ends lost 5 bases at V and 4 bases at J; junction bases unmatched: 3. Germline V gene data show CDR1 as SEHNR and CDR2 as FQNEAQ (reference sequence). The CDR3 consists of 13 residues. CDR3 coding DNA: TGTGCCAGCAGCACGGACAGGGCAGAGACCCAGTACTTC. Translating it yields CASSTDRAETQYF.

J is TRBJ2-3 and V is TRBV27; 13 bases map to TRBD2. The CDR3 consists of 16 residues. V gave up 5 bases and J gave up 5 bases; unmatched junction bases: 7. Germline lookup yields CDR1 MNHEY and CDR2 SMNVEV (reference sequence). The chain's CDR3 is CASSTWTSGSRDTQYF. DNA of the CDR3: TGTGCCAGCAGTACTTGGACTAGCGGGAGTAGAGATACGCAGTATTTT.

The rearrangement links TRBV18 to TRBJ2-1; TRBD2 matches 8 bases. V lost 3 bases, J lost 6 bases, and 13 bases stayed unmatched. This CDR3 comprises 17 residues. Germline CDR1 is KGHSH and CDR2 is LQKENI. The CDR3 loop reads CASSPFGRGPMLNEQFF. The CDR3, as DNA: TGTGCCAGCTCACCGTTCGGGAGGGGCCCGATGCTCAATGAGCAGTTCTTC.

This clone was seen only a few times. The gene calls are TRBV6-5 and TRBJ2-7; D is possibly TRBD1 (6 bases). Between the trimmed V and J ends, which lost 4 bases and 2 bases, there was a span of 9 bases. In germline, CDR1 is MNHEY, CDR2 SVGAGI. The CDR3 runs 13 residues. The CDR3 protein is CASSSRGTYEQYF. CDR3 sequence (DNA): TGTGCCAGCAGTTCCAGGGGCACCTACGAGCAGTACTTC.

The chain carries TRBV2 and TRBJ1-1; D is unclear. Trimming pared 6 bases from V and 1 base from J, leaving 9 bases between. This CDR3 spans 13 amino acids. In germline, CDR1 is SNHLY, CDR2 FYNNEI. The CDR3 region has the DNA TGTGCCAGCAGGTGGGAGGCGAACACTGAAGCTTTCTTT. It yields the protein CASRWEANTEAFF.

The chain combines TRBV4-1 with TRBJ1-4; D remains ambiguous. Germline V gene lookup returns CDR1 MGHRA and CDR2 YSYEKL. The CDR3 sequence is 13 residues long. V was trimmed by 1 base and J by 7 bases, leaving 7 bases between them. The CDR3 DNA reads TGCGCCAGCAGCCAAGCGAATAGTGAAAAACTGTTTTTT. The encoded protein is CASSQANSEKLFF.

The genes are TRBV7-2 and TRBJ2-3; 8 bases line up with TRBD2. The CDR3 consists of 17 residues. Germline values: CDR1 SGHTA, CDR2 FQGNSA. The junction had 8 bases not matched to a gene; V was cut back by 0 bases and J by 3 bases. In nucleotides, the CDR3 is TGTGCCAGCAGCTTAGCGGTCGGGGGGGCCGGGACAGATACGCAGTATTTT. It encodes CASSLAVGGAGTDTQYF.

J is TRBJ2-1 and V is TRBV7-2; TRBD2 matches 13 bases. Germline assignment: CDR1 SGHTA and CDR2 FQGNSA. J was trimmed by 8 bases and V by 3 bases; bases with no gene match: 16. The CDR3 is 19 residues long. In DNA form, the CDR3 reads TGTGCCAGCAGCTTCCGGATTACAGGAGGGACTAGCGGGACTCATGAGCAGTTCTTC. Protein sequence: CASSFRITGGTSGTHEQFF.

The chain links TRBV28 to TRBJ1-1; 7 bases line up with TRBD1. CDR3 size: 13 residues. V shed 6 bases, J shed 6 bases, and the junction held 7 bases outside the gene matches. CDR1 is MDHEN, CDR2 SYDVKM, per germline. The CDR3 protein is CASRPTGLAEAFF. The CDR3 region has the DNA TGTGCCAGCAGACCGACAGGGCTGGCTGAAGCTTTCTTT.

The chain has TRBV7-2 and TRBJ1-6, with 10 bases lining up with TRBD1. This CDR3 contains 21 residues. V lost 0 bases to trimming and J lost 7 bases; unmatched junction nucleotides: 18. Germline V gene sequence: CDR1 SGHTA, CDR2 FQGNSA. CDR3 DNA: TGTGCCAGCAGCTTAGCGGTCCCGGGACAGGGGCGGCGGAGCTGGAATTCACCCCTCCACTTT. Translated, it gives CASSLAVPGQGRRSWNSPLHF.

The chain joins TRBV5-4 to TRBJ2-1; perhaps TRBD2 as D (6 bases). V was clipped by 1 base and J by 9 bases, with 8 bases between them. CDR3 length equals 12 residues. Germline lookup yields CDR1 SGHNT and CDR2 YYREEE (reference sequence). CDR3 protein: CASSLTSTEQFF. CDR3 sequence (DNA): TGTGCCAGCAGCTTGACTAGCACTGAGCAGTTCTTC.

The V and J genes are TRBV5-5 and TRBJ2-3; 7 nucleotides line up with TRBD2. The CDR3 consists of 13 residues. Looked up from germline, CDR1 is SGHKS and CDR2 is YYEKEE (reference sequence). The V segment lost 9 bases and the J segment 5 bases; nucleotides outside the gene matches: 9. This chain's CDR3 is CATTPGGGDTQYF. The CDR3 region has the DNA TGTGCCACCACACCGGGGGGAGGAGATACGCAGTATTTT.

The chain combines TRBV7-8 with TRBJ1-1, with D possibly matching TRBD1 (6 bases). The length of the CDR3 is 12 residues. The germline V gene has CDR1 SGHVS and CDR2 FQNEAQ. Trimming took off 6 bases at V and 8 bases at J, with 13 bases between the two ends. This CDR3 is CASRTGDREAFF. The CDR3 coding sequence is TGTGCCAGCAGAACCGGTGACAGGGAAGCTTTCTTT.

CDR3: CASSSTGGSYEQYF. The DNA of the CDR3 is TGTGCCAGCAGTTCGACAGGGGGGAGCTACGAGCAGTACTTC. V and J are TRBV27 and TRBJ2-7; 9 bases are shared with TRBD1. CDR3 length: 14 amino acids. Losses at the gene ends were 4 bases for V and 3 bases for J; bases not matched to a gene: 4. Germline CDR1 is MNHEY and CDR2 is SMNVEV (reference sequence).

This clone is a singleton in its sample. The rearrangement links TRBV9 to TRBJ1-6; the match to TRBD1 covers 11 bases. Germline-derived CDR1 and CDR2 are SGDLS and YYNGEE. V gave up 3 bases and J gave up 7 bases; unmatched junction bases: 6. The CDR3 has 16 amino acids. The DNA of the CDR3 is TGTGCCAGCAGCGCCATGGACAGGGGGCGGAATTCACCCCTCCACTTT. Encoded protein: CASSAMDRGRNSPLHF.

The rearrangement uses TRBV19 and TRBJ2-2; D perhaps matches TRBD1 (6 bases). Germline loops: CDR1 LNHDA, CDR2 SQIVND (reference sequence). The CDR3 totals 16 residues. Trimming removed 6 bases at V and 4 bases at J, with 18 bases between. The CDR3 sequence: CASSPLGQPGTGELFF. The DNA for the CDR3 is TGTGCCAGTAGCCCGCTCGGACAGCCGGGCACCGGGGAGCTGTTTTTT.

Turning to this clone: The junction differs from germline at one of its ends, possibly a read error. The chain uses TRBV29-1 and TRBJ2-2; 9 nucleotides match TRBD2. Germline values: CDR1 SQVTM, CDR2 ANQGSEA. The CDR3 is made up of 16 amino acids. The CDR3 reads CSVETLSGSRTEELFF. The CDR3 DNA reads TGCAGCGTTGAAACCCTTAGCGGGAGCCGCACCGAGGAGCTGTTTTTT.

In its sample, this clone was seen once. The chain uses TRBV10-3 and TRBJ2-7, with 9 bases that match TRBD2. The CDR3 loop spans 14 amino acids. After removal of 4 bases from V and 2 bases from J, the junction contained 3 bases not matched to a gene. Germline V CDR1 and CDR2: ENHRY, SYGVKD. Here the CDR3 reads CAISGLAVAYEQYF. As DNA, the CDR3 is TGTGCCATCAGTGGACTAGCGGTGGCCTACGAGCAGTACTTC.

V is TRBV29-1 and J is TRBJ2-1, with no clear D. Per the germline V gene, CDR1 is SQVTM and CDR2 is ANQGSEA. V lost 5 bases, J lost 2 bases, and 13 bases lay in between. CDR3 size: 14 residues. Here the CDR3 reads CSVLRDLTYNEQFF. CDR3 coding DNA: TGCAGCGTTCTACGAGATTTGACCTACAATGAGCAGTTCTTC.